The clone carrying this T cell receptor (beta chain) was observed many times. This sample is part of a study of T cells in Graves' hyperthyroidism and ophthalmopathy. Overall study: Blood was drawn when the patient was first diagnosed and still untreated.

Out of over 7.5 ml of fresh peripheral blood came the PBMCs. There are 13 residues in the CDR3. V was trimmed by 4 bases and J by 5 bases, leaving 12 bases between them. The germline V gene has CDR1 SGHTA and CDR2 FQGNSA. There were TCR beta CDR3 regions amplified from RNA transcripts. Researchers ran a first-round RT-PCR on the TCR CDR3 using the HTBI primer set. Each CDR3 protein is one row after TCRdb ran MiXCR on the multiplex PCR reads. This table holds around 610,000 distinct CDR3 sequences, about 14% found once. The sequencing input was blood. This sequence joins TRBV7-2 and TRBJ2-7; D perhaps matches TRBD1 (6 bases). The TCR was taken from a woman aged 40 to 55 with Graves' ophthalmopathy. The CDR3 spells CASSSGTRDEQYF. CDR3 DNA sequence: TGTGCCAGCAGCTCCGGGACAAGGGACGAGCAGTACTTC.